Below, 17 T cell receptor beta chains from the same sample are listed, as sequenced in a study of shared clonotypes between healthy human individuals. The protocol was immunoSEQ multiplex PCR, while the TCRdb copy is restricted to in-frame clones and leaves out a portion. Of roughly 400,000 clones listed, 96% are singletons. Sequenced input: memory CD8+ T cells sorted from blood. Subset given: CD45RO+ cells pooled with CCR7-negative TemRA cells. The receptors originated from a man aged 25 to 40 in good health.

The chain has TRBV10-2 and TRBJ2-7; 8 bases align to TRBD1. The V gene's germline CDR1 is WSHSY and CDR2 SAAADI. V was pared by 8 bases and J by 7 bases, with 7 bases of the junction left unmatched. The CDR3 sequence is 12 residues long. For the CDR3, the DNA is TGCGCCAGCGGTCCAGGGGGCGAGGAGCAGTACTTC. It codes for CASGPGGEEQYF.

The chain joins TRBV19 to TRBJ2-2, with D hard to call. CDR1 is LNHDA, CDR2 SQIVND, per germline (reference sequence). This CDR3 spans 15 amino acids. Trimming shortened V by 7 bases and J by 4 bases, and 16 bases separated the two germline ends. Here the CDR3 reads CASNKRQRSTGELFF. The CDR3 DNA follows: TGTGCCAGTAACAAGAGGCAGCGAAGCACCGGGGAGCTGTTTTTT.

The genes are TRBV18 and TRBJ1-2, with a tentative D call TRBD1 (5 bases). The germline V and J ends were trimmed by 6 bases and 5 bases, with 13 bases remaining between them. The CDR3 is 13 amino acids. Germline V CDR1 and CDR2: KGHSH, LQKENI. CDR3 in amino acids: CASSWGKGYGYTF. The DNA for the CDR3 is TGTGCCAGCTCCTGGGGCAAGGGGTATGGCTACACCTTC.

This chain connects TRBV9 to TRBJ2-2; D not certain. V lost 8 bases, J lost 4 bases, and 21 bases lay in between. Germline CDR1 is SGDLS and CDR2 is YYNGEE. CDR3 length: 16 residues. The chain's CDR3 is CASAVPYGSPTGELFF. CDR3 sequence (DNA): TGTGCCAGTGCCGTACCGTATGGCAGCCCCACCGGGGAGCTGTTTTTT. Supplemented by reference TRBV9 and TRBJ2-2, the full variable domain reads DSGVTQTPKHLITATGQRVTLRCSPRSGDLSVYWYQQSLDQGLQFLIQYYNGEERAKGNILERFSAQQFPDLHSELNLSSLELGDSALYFCASAVPYGSPTGELFFGEGSRLTVL.

This chain uses TRBV5-1 with TRBJ2-1; 9 bases are a match to TRBD2. V lost 7 bases and J lost 1; bases outside the gene matches: 6. Looked up from germline, CDR1 is SGHRS and CDR2 is YFSETQ. CDR3 length: 15 residues. The DNA of the CDR3 is TGCGCCAGCCGATTAGCGGGGGTTTCCTACAATGAGCAGTTCTTC. Its translation: CASRLAGVSYNEQFF.

Here the CDR3 reads CASSLWGGPESEQYF. For the CDR3, the DNA is TGTGCCAGCAGCTTATGGGGAGGACCTGAATCCGAGCAGTACTTC. The chain has TRBV7-9 and TRBJ2-7, with a weak D call TRBD2 (6 bases). This CDR3 has 15 amino acids. The germline V gene has CDR1 SEHNR and CDR2 FQNEAQ (reference sequence). V dropped 2 bases and J dropped 6 bases, with 17 bases sitting between them. Filled out from reference TRBV7-9 and TRBJ2-7, the complete variable domain reads DTGVSQNPRHKITKRGQNVTFRCDPISEHNRLYWYRQTLGQGPEFLTYFQNEAQLEKSRLLSDRFSAERPKGSFSTLEIQRTEQGDSAMYLCASSLWGGPESEQYFGPGTRLTVT.

The CDR3 here is CASSSAFEQYF. The CDR3 nucleotides read TGTGCCAGCAGCTCTGCCTTCGAGCAGTACTTC. This sequence joins TRBV11-1 and TRBJ2-7, with unresolved D. The germline V gene has CDR1 SGHAT and CDR2 FQDESV (reference sequence). Trimming removed 4 bases at V and 6 bases at J, with 7 bases between. There are 11 residues in the CDR3.

This CDR3 is CASSGGQGRNQPQHF. The CDR3 region has the DNA TGTGCCAGCAGCGGGGGACAGGGCCGGAATCAGCCCCAGCATTTT. The chain has TRBV7-9 and TRBJ1-5; the match to TRBD1 covers 9 bases. The CDR3 length is 15 residues. V dropped 5 bases and J dropped 4; count of bases not matched to a gene: 6. Germline-derived CDR1 and CDR2 are SEHNR and FQNEAQ (reference sequence).

The rearrangement links TRBV19 to TRBJ2-2; D is perhaps TRBD2 (6 bases). The CDR3 extends over 16 amino acids. Trimming left V 3 bases short and J 3 bases short, with 14 bases between. Germline CDR1 is LNHDA and CDR2 is SQIVND (reference sequence). DNA of the CDR3: TGTGCCAGTAGTATTCTTCTAGCGCCTGACACCGGGGAGCTGTTTTTT. It yields the protein CASSILLAPDTGELFF. Drawing the rest from reference TRBV19 and TRBJ2-2, the complete variable domain is DGGITQSPKYLFRKEGQNVTLSCEQNLNHDAMYWYRQDPGQGLRLIYYSQIVNDFQKGDIAEGYSVSREKKESFPLTVTSAQKNPTAFYLCASSILLAPDTGELFFGEGSRLTVL.

This clone was seen more than once but under ten times. The V gene is TRBV28, the J gene TRBJ2-1; D may be TRBD2 (5 bases). CDR1 is MDHEN and CDR2 is SYDVKM in the germline V gene. The germline V and J ends were trimmed by 5 bases and 6 bases, with 8 bases remaining between them. The CDR3 length is 12 residues. In DNA, the CDR3 is TGTGCCAGCAGTGTAACTAGCAATGAGCAGTTCTTC. Protein sequence: CASSVTSNEQFF.

The rearrangement links TRBV7-9 to TRBJ2-7; D call uncertain. The CDR3 is made up of 12 amino acids. V was cut by 8 bases and J by 3 bases, with 11 bases left in between. Germline lookup yields CDR1 SEHNR and CDR2 FQNEAQ (reference sequence). The CDR3, as DNA: TGTGCCAGCCGGGTCGGAGACTACGAGCAGTACTTC. Encoded protein: CASRVGDYEQYF.

This clone appeared a single time. This chain uses TRBV6-1 with TRBJ2-7, with 7 bases fitting TRBD2. V was pared by 2 bases and J by 5 bases, with 12 bases of the junction left unmatched. The germline gives CDR1 MNHNS, CDR2 SASEGT. The CDR3 is made up of 16 amino acids. The CDR3 nucleotides read TGTGCCAGCAGTGAAAGTTTTCCGGGGAGGGACGACGAGCAGTACTTC. Translated, it gives CASSESFPGRDDEQYF.

The genes are TRBV5-6 and TRBJ1-4; possible D gene TRBD1, 5 bases. Trimming pared 4 bases from V and 7 bases from J, leaving 11 bases between. The germline CDR1 and CDR2 sequences are SGHDT and YYEEEE. This CDR3 has 13 amino acids. CDR3 coding DNA: TGTGCCAGCAGCCGGGGGACGGTTGAAAAACTGTTTTTT. This translates into CASSRGTVEKLFF.

V is TRBV5-1 and J is TRBJ2-7, with TRBD2 matching 8 bases. Germline loops: CDR1 SGHRS, CDR2 YFSETQ. CDR3 length: 13 residues. The ends lost 5 bases at V and 3 bases at J; junction bases unmatched: 4. The CDR3 loop is CASRLTSGYEQYF. CDR3 DNA sequence: TGCGCCAGCAGACTCACTAGCGGCTACGAGCAGTACTTC.

The rearrangement uses TRBV28 and TRBJ1-1, with D possibly matching TRBD1 (5 bases). This CDR3 is 14 amino acids long. V lost 6 bases, J lost 6 bases, and 17 bases lay in between. Germline V gives CDR1 MDHEN, CDR2 SYDVKM. As DNA, the CDR3 is TGTGCCAGCAGACCGGGGCAGCCCCCGGCTGAAGCTTTCTTT. Translation gives CASRPGQPPAEAFF. The full variable domain, rest sourced from reference TRBV28 and TRBJ1-1, is DVKVTQSSRYLVKRTGEKVFLECVQDMDHENMFWYRQDPGLGLRLIYFSYDVKMKEKGDIPEGYSVSREKKERFSLILESASTNQTSMYLCASRPGQPPAEAFFGQGTRLTVV.

The V call is TRBV2, the J call TRBJ2-5; 14 bases match TRBD2. Germline CDR1 and CDR2: SNHLY and FYNNEI. This CDR3 contains 16 residues. Unmatched junction bases numbered 9, after V lost 7 bases and J lost 5 bases. The CDR3, as DNA: TGTGCCAGCAACCGACTAGCGGGAGGGAAGTTGGAGACCCAGTACTTC. This translates into CASNRLAGGKLETQYF.

The chain couples TRBV28 to TRBJ2-2; D is ambiguous. V lost 4 bases to trimming and J lost 5 bases, with 8 bases between them. From germline, CDR1 is MDHEN and CDR2 SYDVKM. The CDR3 contains 13 residues. CDR3 in DNA: TGTGCCAGCAGTTCAGCTAGGACCGGGGAGCTGTTTTTT. As protein: CASSSARTGELFF.